This T cell receptor beta chain was found in a study of blood T cell repertoires in COVID-19. On the study more broadly: COVID-19 samples, acute and convalescent, were from the United States, Italy and Spain.

Measured with immunoSEQ multiplex PCR; TCRdb has only the in-frame clones, and not every one. The sample lists 150,000 or so clones, approximately 83% occurring once. V lost 0 bases and J lost 5; bases outside the gene matches: 6. This CDR3 spans 16 amino acids. Germline V lookup: CDR1 LGHNA, CDR2 YSLEER. The participants were between about 18 and 100 years old and came from 24 US areas. During the 2 weeks before they entered the study, exposed participants had met someone with a PCR-confirmed or clinician-diagnosed COVID-19 case. The genes are TRBV4-3 and TRBJ1-5, with 8 bases that match TRBD1. The specimen was PBMCs or T cells enriched from blood (not recorded which). The receptor's source is an older man who had been exposed to COVID-19. The CDR3 spells CASSQDLGTGYQPQHF. The CDR3 bases are TGCGCCAGCAGCCAAGATCTGGGGACAGGTTATCAGCCCCAGCATTTT.